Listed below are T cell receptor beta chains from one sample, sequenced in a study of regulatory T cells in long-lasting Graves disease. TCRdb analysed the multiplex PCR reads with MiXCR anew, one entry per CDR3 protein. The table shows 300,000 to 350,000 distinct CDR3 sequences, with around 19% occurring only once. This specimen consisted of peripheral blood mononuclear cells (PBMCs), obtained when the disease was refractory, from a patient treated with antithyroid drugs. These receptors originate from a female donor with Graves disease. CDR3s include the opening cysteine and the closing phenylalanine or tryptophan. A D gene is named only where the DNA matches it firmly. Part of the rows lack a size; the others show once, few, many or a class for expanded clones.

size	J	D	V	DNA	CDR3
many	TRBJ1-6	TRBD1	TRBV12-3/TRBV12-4	TGTGCCAGCACCCGGACAGGGGTCAACTCACCCCTCCACTTT	CASTRTGVNSPLHF
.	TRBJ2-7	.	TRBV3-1	TGTGCCAGCAGCCAAGCACTTGTCTCCTACGAGCAGTACTTC	CASSQALVSYEQYF
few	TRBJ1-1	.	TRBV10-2	TGCGCCAGCCTTCCGGGTCAAAACCTTGGGGGCACTGAAGCTTTCTTT	CASLPGQNLGGTEAFF
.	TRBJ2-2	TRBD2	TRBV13	TGTGCCAGCAGCATACTAGCGGGAGGGTCTGGGGAGCTGTTTTTT	CASSILAGGSGELFF
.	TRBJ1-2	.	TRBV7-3	TGTGCCAGCAGCTCCTCGTCGGACAGTAGCTACACCTTC	CASSSSSDSSYTF
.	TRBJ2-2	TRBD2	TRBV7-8	TGTGCCAGCAGCGGCCGTAGGCTAGCGGGCACCGGGGAGCTGTTTTTT	CASSGRRLAGTGELFF
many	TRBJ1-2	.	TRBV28	TGTGCCAGCAGTACGTACAACTATGGCTACACCTTC	CASSTYNYGYTF
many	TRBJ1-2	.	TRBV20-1	TGCAGCGTATCGGGGTTGGGGAGAGCTAACTATGGCTACACCTTC	CSVSGLGRANYGYTF
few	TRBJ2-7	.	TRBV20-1	TGCAGTGCTTTGGGACAAGAGAGCTACGAGCAGTACTTC	CSALGQESYEQYF
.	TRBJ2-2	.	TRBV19	TGTGCCAGTAGTATAGTATCCGGCAGGGTGGTCGGGGAGCTGTTTTTT	CASSIVSGRVVGELFF
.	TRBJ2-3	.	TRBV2	TGTGCCAGCAGTGAGTGGTCGGGACTCGTTTCTAGCACAGATACGCAGTATTTT	CASSEWSGLVSSTDTQYF
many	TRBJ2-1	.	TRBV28	TGTGCCAGCAGTTCAGACGGGGGCGGCAATGAGCAGTTCTTC	CASSSDGGGNEQFF
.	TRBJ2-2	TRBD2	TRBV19	TGTGCCACTATGCTCGGGACTAGCGGGAGAAGAGGAGTAGCCGGGGAGCTGTTTTTT	CATMLGTSGRRGVAGELFF
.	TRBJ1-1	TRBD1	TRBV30	TGTGCCTGGAGTCTGACAGGGCGATCTCCCATGAACACTGAAGCTTTCTTT	CAWSLTGRSPMNTEAFF
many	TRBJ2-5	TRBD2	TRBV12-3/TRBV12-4	TGTGCCAGCAGTTTAGCGGCCTGGCTAGCGGGAGGGCCAGAGACCCAGTACTTC	CASSLAAWLAGGPETQYF
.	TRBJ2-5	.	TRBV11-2	TGTGCCAGCAGCCCTTGGGCGGGTCAAGAGACCCAGTACTTC	CASSPWAGQETQYF
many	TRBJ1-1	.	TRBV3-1	TGTGCCAGCAGCCAAGACGCCCTTGCGGTCAACACTGAAGCTTTCTTT	CASSQDALAVNTEAFF
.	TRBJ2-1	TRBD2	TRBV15	TGTGCCACCAGCAGAGATCCTAGCGGGGGATACAATGAGCAGTTCTTC	CATSRDPSGGYNEQFF
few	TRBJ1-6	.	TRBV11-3	TGTGCCAGCAGCTTAGCCAGAGATTCACCCCTCCACTTT	CASSLARDSPLHF
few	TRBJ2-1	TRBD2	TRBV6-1	TGTGCCAGCAAAATACTAGCGAAAGGTGGGAATGAGCAGTTCTTC	CASKILAKGGNEQFF
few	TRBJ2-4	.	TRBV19	TGTGCCAGTAGTTCACTTAGGGGACTAGCCAAAAACATTCAGTACTTC	CASSSLRGLAKNIQYF
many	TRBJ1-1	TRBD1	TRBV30	TGTGGGACAGGGAAACCCATCGGCACTGAAGCTTTCTTT	CGTGKPIGTEAFF
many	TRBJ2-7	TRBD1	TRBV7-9	TGTGCCAGCAGCTTAGGGACAGGGTTTACCTACGAGCAGTACTTC	CASSLGTGFTYEQYF
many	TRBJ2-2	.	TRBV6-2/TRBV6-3	TGTGCCAGCGGTTCGGTCGGGGAGCTGTTTTTT	CASGSVGELFF
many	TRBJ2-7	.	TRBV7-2	TGTGCCAGCAGCCCTGCAGGGACCATACCCTACGAGCAGTACTTC	CASSPAGTIPYEQYF
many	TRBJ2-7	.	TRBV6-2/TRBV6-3	TGTGCCAGCGGTTACGGGCAGGGGAAATTCTACGAGCAGTACTTC	CASGYGQGKFYEQYF
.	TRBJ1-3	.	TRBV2	TGTGCCAGCAGTCCCGTGGGTGGAAACACCATATATTTT	CASSPVGGNTIYF
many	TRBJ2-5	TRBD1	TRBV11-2	TGTGCCAGCACCTACCGACAGGGGTCGGAGACCCAGTACTTC	CASTYRQGSETQYF
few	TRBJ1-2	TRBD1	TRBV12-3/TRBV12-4	TGTGCCAGCAGCCCCGGACAGGGGGGGAACTATGGCTACACCTTC	CASSPGQGGNYGYTF
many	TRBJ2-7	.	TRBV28	TGTGCCAGCAGGTCCAGGGGGGCTACCTACGAGCAGTACTTC	CASRSRGATYEQYF
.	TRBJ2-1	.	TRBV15	.	CATIANVGQGINEQLF
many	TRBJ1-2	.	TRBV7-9	TGTGCCAGCAGCGCAGGATTGGGGCCCGACTATGGCTACACCTTC	CASSAGLGPDYGYTF
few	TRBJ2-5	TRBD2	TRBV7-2	TGTGCCAGCAGCCTAGGCCCGACTAGCGGGCAAGAGACCCAGTACTTC	CASSLGPTSGQETQYF
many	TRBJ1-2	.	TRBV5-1	TGCGCCAGCAGCTTGGCAGGGTCTGCGGGCTACACCTTC	CASSLAGSAGYTF
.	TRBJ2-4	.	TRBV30	TGTGCCTGGGGGTTAGGGGACATTCAGTACTTC	CAWGLGDIQYF
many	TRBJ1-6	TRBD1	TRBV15	TGTGCCACCAGCAGAGCCTTGGGGCAGGGGGCGTCACCCCTCCACTTT	CATSRALGQGASPLHF
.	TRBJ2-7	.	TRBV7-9	TGTGCCAGCAGCCCAGACAGGGAGGTTGGCGAGCAGTACTTC	CASSPDREVGEQYF
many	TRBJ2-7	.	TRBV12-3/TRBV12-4	TGTGCCAGCAGTCGGGGCAGGAACTACGAGCAGTACTTC	CASSRGRNYEQYF
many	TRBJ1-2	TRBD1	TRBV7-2	TGTGCCAGCACCCTTACGGGGGACAGGGGCTATGGCTACACCTTC	CASTLTGDRGYGYTF